This T cell receptor beta chain was identified during a study of blood T cell repertoires in COVID-19. Overall study: Whether acute or convalescent, the COVID-19 samples came from the United States, Italy and Spain. T cells, B-cell-depleted T cells, or PBMCs supplied cDNA or gDNA.

The CDR3 is 20 amino acids. Germline CDR1 and CDR2: ENHRY and SYGVKD. V lost 0 bases and J lost 3; bases outside the gene matches: 10. Study processing details: Quantification of nucleated cells was approximated via reference gene primer amplification. Some clones are missing from TCRdb's copy, which holds only in-frame ones; the method was immunoSEQ multiplex PCR. The DNA was the basis for D and trimming; V, J and clone size are from that table. The data contain 250,000 to 300,000 clones, roughly 91% of them singletons. The sample was peripheral blood. The origin of this receptor is a woman aged 35 to 49 who had recovered from COVID-19. The gene calls are TRBV10-3 and TRBJ2-1; 14 bases are a match to TRBD2. The DNA of the CDR3 is TGTGCCATCAGTGAGTCGGGGAAACCGGGACTAGCGGGAGTCTACAATGAGCAGTTCTTC. Translation: CAISESGKPGLAGVYNEQFF.